These 27 T cell receptor beta chains came from one sample sequenced in a study of blood T cell repertoires in COVID-19. The protocol was immunoSEQ multiplex PCR, while the TCRdb copy is restricted to in-frame clones and leaves out a portion. Here the sample spans 200,000 or so clones, 83% being singletons. What was sequenced was PBMCs or T cells enriched from blood (not recorded which). These receptors were obtained from a woman in her forties or fifties who had been exposed to COVID-19.

This sequence joins TRBV15 and TRBJ1-6; the match to TRBD1 covers 7 bases. With V trimmed by 8 bases and J by 5 bases, 3 bases remained unmatched. The CDR3 has 13 residues. CDR1 LNHNV and CDR2 YYDKDF come from the germline V gene (reference sequence). In nucleotides, the CDR3 is TGTGCCACCGCCGGGACAGATAATTCACCCCTCCACTTT. The encoded protein is CATAGTDNSPLHF. Full variable domain (remainder filled in from reference TRBV15 and TRBJ1-6): DAMVIQNPRYQVTQFGKPVTLSCSQTLNHNVMYWYQQKSSQAPKLLFHYYDKDFNNEADTPDNFQSRRPNTSFCFLDIRSPGLGDTAMYLCATAGTDNSPLHFGNGTRLTVT.

V is TRBV24-1 and J is TRBJ2-2, with 8 bases lining up with TRBD1. With V trimmed by 6 bases and J by 4 bases, 9 bases remained unmatched. Germline CDR1 reads KGHDR; CDR2 reads SFDVKD. The CDR3 is 16 amino acids. This chain's CDR3 is CATSNHRGIGTGELFF. DNA of the CDR3: TGTGCCACCAGTAACCACAGGGGGATAGGCACCGGGGAGCTGTTTTTT.

J is TRBJ2-1 and V is TRBV25-1, with 9 bases matching TRBD2. The CDR3 sequence is 15 residues long. Germline trimming cut 5 bases from V and 4 bases from J; bases unmatched to any gene: 6. Germline CDR1 reads MGHDK; CDR2 reads SYGVNS. The CDR3 DNA is TGTGCCAGCAGTCCCCCAGCGGGGGGTTACAATGAGCAGTTCTTC. This gives the protein CASSPPAGGYNEQFF. The variable domain in full, completed from reference TRBV25-1 and TRBJ2-1, reads EADIYQTPRYLVIGTGKKITLECSQTMGHDKMYWYQQDPGMELHLIHYSYGVNSTEKGDLSSESTVSRIRTEHFPLTLESARPSHTSQYLCASSPPAGGYNEQFFGPGTRLTVL.

The chain joins TRBV5-4 to TRBJ1-1; 7 nucleotides agree with TRBD1. J lost 5 bases, V lost 4 bases, and 8 bases had no gene match. Germline V gives CDR1 SGHNT, CDR2 YYREEE (reference sequence). CDR3 length: 14 residues. The CDR3 DNA follows: TGTGCCAGCAGCCGGGAGGGGGCCAGAACTGAAGCTTTCTTT. Amino acid sequence: CASSREGARTEAFF.

The chain is built from TRBV10-1 and TRBJ1-2; D not resolved. The CDR3 has 13 residues. V gave up 0 bases and J gave up 8 bases, with 10 bases separating them. Germline-derived CDR1 and CDR2 are WNHNN and SYGVQD (reference sequence). The CDR3 DNA sequence: TGCGCCAGCAGTGAGTCGCGGAATGGGGGCTACACCTTC. It yields the protein CASSESRNGGYTF.

The chain recombines TRBV7-2 with TRBJ2-5; 7 bases map to TRBD1. Germline assignment: CDR1 SGHTA and CDR2 FQGNSA. There are 14 residues in the CDR3. The V segment lost 7 bases and the J segment 7 bases; nucleotides outside the gene matches: 12. CDR3 sequence: CASIQQGQFGTQYF. CDR3 bases: TGTGCCAGCATTCAACAGGGGCAATTCGGGACCCAGTACTTC.

The chain is built from TRBV6-5 and TRBJ1-6, with 7 positions matching TRBD1. Germline values: CDR1 MNHEY, CDR2 SVGAGI. V shed 2 bases and J 7 bases; nucleotides not matched to a gene: 5. This CDR3 is built from 15 residues. CDR3 in amino acids: CASSYRDSDNSPLHF. CDR3 nucleotides: TGTGCCAGCAGTTACCGGGACAGCGACAATTCACCCCTCCACTTT.

There are a few counts of this clone. V usage is TRBV5-1 and J usage is TRBJ2-1, with 11 bases matching TRBD1. The length of the CDR3 is 15 residues. J lost 6 bases, V lost 4 bases, and 6 bases had no gene match. Germline loops: CDR1 SGHRS, CDR2 YFSETQ. The CDR3 nucleotides are TGCGCCAGCAGCAAGGGACAGGGGGAGATCAATGAGCAGTTCTTC. It specifies CASSKGQGEINEQFF.

This clone was counted between two and nine times. The CDR3 region is CASSLVTSGAGDTQYF. The CDR3 DNA follows: TGTGCCAGCAGCTTAGTCACTAGCGGGGCAGGGGATACGCAGTATTTT. The V gene is TRBV7-6, the J gene TRBJ2-3; TRBD2 matches 10 bases. V shed 1 base, J shed 6 bases, and the junction held 7 bases outside the gene matches. Looked up from germline, CDR1 is SGHVS and CDR2 is FNYEAQ. This CDR3 region has 16 residues.

The V and J genes are TRBV5-1 and TRBJ2-2; D gene unclear. Germline CDR1 SGHRS, CDR2 YFSETQ. V lost 0 bases and J lost 2, with 11 bases in between. The CDR3 is made up of 16 amino acids. CDR3 DNA: TGCGCCAGCAGCTTGGCCGTTGGCAGAAACACCGGGGAGCTGTTTTTT. Translation: CASSLAVGRNTGELFF.

A few counts support this clone. This sequence joins TRBV28 and TRBJ2-7; D gene ambiguous. The CDR3 contains 13 residues. CDR1 and CDR2 from the germline V gene are MDHEN and SYDVKM. The V end was cut by 4 bases, the J end by 0 bases, with 7 bases between. The DNA for the CDR3 is TGTGCCAGCAGTTCTAGGTTCTCCTACGAGCAGTACTTC. Amino acids: CASSSRFSYEQYF.

The V call is TRBV30, the J call TRBJ1-1, with D perhaps TRBD1 (5 bases). The CDR3 is 12 amino acids. Germline-derived CDR1 and CDR2 are GTSNPN and SVGIG (reference sequence). DNA of the CDR3: TGTGCTCTCGCTCGGGCGGGGCACCAAGCTTTCTTT. Its translation: CALARAGHQAFF.

V usage is TRBV18 and J usage is TRBJ2-3, with 7 bases matching TRBD1. CDR3 size: 14 residues. Germline V gives CDR1 KGHSH, CDR2 LQKENI. The junction had 5 bases not matched to a gene; V was cut back by 6 bases and J by 2 bases. As DNA, the CDR3 is TGTGCCAGCTCCCGGGACAGCCTCACAGATACGCAGTATTTT. This codes for CASSRDSLTDTQYF.

This chain joins TRBV29-1 and TRBJ1-6, with 7 bases identical to TRBD1. The CDR3 sequence is 13 residues long. J gave up 6 bases and V 6 bases, and 5 bases lay outside the gene matches. CDR1 is SQVTM and CDR2 is ANQGSEA in the germline V gene. In nucleotides, the CDR3 is TGCAGCGTGGCCCGGGACAGTAATTCACCCCTCCACTTT. Its protein is CSVARDSNSPLHF. Full variable domain (remainder filled in from reference TRBV29-1 and TRBJ1-6): SAVISQKPSRDICQRGTSLTIQCQVDSQVTMMFWYRQQPGQSLTLIATANQGSEATYESGFVIDKFPISRPNLTFSTLTVSNMSPEDSSIYLCSVARDSNSPLHFGNGTRLTVT.

This rearrangement joins TRBV6-2 or TRBV6-3 to TRBJ1-1; no reliable D call. Trimming took 2 bases from V and 4 from J, leaving 17 bases between them. Germline values: CDR1 MNHEY, CDR2 SVGEGT. The CDR3 totals 16 residues. CDR3 loop: CASSYGSRGNSTEAFF. The CDR3, as DNA: TGTGCCAGCAGTTACGGGAGTAGAGGGAATAGCACTGAAGCTTTCTTT.

The V and J genes are TRBV27 and TRBJ2-7, with 10 bases that match TRBD2. Losses at the gene ends were 5 bases for V and 6 bases for J; bases not matched to a gene: 7. This CDR3 is 14 amino acids long. Germline V lookup: CDR1 MNHEY, CDR2 SMNVEV (reference sequence). CDR3 region: CASSRAGGLSEQYF. The CDR3 coding sequence is TGTGCCAGCAGTCGAGCGGGGGGGCTAAGCGAGCAGTACTTC.

The J gene is TRBJ2-1, the V gene TRBV6-2 or TRBV6-3; D call uncertain. Deletions cut 4 bases from V and 8 bases from J, with 15 bases between. CDR1 is MNHEY, CDR2 SVGEGT, per germline. CDR3 size: 14 residues. CDR3 loop: CASSFIQDVDEQFF. The DNA of the CDR3 is TGTGCCAGCAGTTTCATCCAGGATGTCGATGAGCAGTTCTTC.

The chain employs TRBV19 and TRBJ1-3; possible D gene TRBD1, 6 bases. The CDR3 runs to 13 residues. The V gene lost 10 bases and the J gene lost 4 bases, with 14 bases spanning the gap. Per the germline V gene, CDR1 is LNHDA and CDR2 is SQIVND (reference sequence). The CDR3 sequence: CATHDRPGNTIYF. CDR3 DNA: TGTGCCACCCACGACAGGCCGGGAAACACCATATATTTT.

The gene calls are TRBV11-1 and TRBJ1-2; 9 nucleotides agree with TRBD1. This CDR3 region has 14 residues. With V trimmed by 5 bases and J by 8 bases, 9 bases remained unmatched. Germline values: CDR1 SGHAT, CDR2 FQDESV (reference sequence). CDR3 protein: CASSPMGTGNGYTF. DNA for the CDR3: TGTGCCAGCAGCCCCATGGGGACAGGGAACGGCTACACCTTC.

The chain links TRBV7-2 to TRBJ2-7; 9 bases line up with TRBD1. Germline loops: CDR1 SGHTA, CDR2 FQGNSA. Germline trimming cut 5 bases from V and 7 bases from J; bases unmatched to any gene: 12. This CDR3 is 15 amino acids long. The CDR3 sequence: CASSLGTGRPVEQYF. Here the CDR3 DNA reads TGTGCCAGCAGCCTGGGGACAGGGAGACCTGTGGAGCAGTACTTC. The variable domain in full, completed from reference TRBV7-2 and TRBJ2-7, reads GAGVSQSPSNKVTEKGKDVELRCDPISGHTALYWYRQSLGQGLEFLIYFQGNSAPDKSGLPSDRFSAERTGGSVSTLTIQRTQQEDSAVYLCASSLGTGRPVEQYFGPGTRLTVT.

This chain joins TRBV6-5 and TRBJ1-1; D gene unclear. Germline values: CDR1 MNHEY, CDR2 SVGAGI. This CDR3 is 14 amino acids long. The germline V and J ends were trimmed by 6 bases and 3 bases, with 14 bases remaining between them. The CDR3 nucleotides read TGTGCCAGCAGGCGTGTCGCCTTGGACACTGAAGCTTTCTTT. It encodes CASRRVALDTEAFF.

The V call is TRBV5-1, the J call TRBJ2-1, with D tentatively TRBD2 (7 bases). In germline, CDR1 is SGHRS, CDR2 YFSETQ. Trimming left V 5 bases short and J 0 bases short, with 18 bases between. The CDR3 is made up of 17 amino acids. This chain's CDR3 is CASRPGGGPSSYNEQFF. As DNA, the CDR3 is TGCGCCAGCAGACCTGGCGGGGGCCCCAGCTCCTACAATGAGCAGTTCTTC. The entire variable domain, with the rest obtained from reference TRBV5-1 and TRBJ2-1, is as follows: KAGVTQTPRYLIKTRGQQVTLSCSPISGHRSVSWYQQTPGQGLQFLFEYFSETQRNKGNFPGRFSGRQFSNSRSEMNVSTLELGDSALYLCASRPGGGPSSYNEQFFGPGTRLTVL.

The genes are TRBV28 and TRBJ2-7, with D possibly being TRBD2 (5 bases). V gave up 2 bases and J gave up 5 bases, with 10 bases separating them. CDR3 length: 13 residues. The germline gives CDR1 MDHEN, CDR2 SYDVKM. CDR3 in amino acids: CASSLGLEDEQYF. As DNA, the CDR3 is TGTGCCAGCAGTTTAGGCCTGGAGGACGAGCAGTACTTC.

This clone was observed once. The V call is TRBV6-5, the J call TRBJ1-6; 7 bases align to TRBD1. This CDR3 is built from 15 residues. Germline CDR1 reads MNHEY; CDR2 reads SVGAGI. V trimming: 4 bases; J trimming: 8 bases; junction bases outside the gene matches: 8. CDR3 residues: CASSFRQGWDSPLHF. The DNA for the CDR3 is TGTGCCAGCAGTTTTCGACAGGGTTGGGATTCACCCCTCCACTTT.

The chain couples TRBV10-1 to TRBJ1-1, with 7 bases aligning to TRBD1. V shed 4 bases, J shed 5 bases, and the junction held 4 bases outside the gene matches. The CDR3 covers 13 residues. Germline V gene sequence: CDR1 WNHNN, CDR2 SYGVQD (reference sequence). In nucleotides, the CDR3 is TGCGCCAGCAGTGCGACAGGGAAGACTGAAGCTTTCTTT. It yields the protein CASSATGKTEAFF.

On this clone itself: The junction and the germline gene differ at one end; a read error may be behind it. The same CDR3 is also encoded by other DNA sequences in this sample. The J gene is TRBJ2-1, the V gene TRBV28, with 8 positions matching TRBD2. The CDR3 has 15 residues. CDR1 is MDHEN and CDR2 is SYDVKM in the germline V gene. CDR3 residues: CASSSGGGNYNEQFF. The CDR3 DNA follows: TGCGCCAGCAGTTCGGGGGGGGGCAACTACAATGAGCAGTTCTTC.

The rearrangement joins TRBV24-1 to TRBJ2-2; TRBD1 is a possible D gene (6 bases). This CDR3 spans 16 amino acids. Per germline, CDR1 KGHDR and CDR2 SFDVKD. V was shortened by 1 base and J by 9 bases, with 17 bases between the two germline ends. The CDR3 loop reads CATSDFLPGAIRELFF. CDR3 nucleotides: TGTGCCACCAGTGATTTTCTTCCAGGGGCAATCAGGGAGCTGTTTTTT.